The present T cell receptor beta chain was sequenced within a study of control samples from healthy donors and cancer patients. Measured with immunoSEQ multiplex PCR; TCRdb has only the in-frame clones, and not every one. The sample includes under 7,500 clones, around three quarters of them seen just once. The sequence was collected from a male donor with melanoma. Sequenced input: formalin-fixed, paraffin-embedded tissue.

CDR3 bases: TGTGCCAGTAGTATCCCGGGCCAGTGGAATTCACCCCTCCACTTT. This translates into CASSIPGQWNSPLHF. This chain joins TRBV19 and TRBJ1-6; D gene unclear. The CDR3 spans 15 residues. Trimming pared 3 bases from V and 7 bases from J, leaving 13 bases between. CDR1 and CDR2 from the germline V gene are LNHDA and SQIVND (reference sequence).